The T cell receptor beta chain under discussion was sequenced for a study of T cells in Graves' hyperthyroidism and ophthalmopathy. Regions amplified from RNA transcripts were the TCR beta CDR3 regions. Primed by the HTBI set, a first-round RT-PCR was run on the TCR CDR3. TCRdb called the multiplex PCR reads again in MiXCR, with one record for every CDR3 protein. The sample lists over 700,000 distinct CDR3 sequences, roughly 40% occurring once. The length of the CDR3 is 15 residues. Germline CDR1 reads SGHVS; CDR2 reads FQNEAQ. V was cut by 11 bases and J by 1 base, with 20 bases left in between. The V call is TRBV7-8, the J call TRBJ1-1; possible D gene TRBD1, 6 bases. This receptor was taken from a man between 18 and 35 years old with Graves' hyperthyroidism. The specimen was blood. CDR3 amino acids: CAGNLGRGANTEAFF. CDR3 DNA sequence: TGTGCCGGCAACCTGGGAAGGGGGGCGAACACTGAAGCTTTCTTT.